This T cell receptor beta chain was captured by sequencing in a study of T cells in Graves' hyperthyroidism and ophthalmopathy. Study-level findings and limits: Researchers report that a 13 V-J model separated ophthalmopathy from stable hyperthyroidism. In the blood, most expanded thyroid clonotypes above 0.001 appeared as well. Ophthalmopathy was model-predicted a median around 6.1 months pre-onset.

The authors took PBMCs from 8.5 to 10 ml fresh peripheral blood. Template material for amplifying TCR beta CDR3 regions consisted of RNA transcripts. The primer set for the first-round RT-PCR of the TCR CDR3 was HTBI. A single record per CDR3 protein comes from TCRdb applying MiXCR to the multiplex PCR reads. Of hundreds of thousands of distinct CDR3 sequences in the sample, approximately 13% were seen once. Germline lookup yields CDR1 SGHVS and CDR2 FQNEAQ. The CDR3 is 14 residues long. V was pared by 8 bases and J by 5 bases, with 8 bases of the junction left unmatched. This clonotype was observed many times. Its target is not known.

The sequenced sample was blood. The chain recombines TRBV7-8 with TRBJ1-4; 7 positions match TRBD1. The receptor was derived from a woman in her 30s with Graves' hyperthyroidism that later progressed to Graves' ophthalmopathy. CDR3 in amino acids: CASGRGQGNEKLFF. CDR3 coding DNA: TGTGCCAGCGGGAGGGGGCAGGGGAATGAAAAACTGTTTTTT. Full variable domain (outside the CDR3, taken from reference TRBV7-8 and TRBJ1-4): GAGVSQSPRYKVAKRGQDVALRCDPISGHVSLFWYQQALGQGPEFLTYFQNEAQLDKSGLPSDRFFAERPEGSVSTLKIQRTQQEDSAVYLCASGRGQGNEKLFFGSGTQLSVL.